This T cell receptor (beta chain) was documented in a study of CD8+CD57+ T cells in acquired aplastic anemia. Study-level background: Average DNA yield from sorted CD4+ and CD8+ cells was approximately 3 ug.

V was cut by 4 bases and J by 1 base, with 8 bases left in between. The CDR3 consists of 12 residues. The germline CDR1 and CDR2 sequences are SQVTM and ANQGSEA. Genomic DNA provided the template from which TCR beta VDJ and CDR3 profiles were obtained. MiXCR, run by TCRdb on the reads, gives a single entry per CDR3 protein. This sample has roughly 61,000 distinct CDR3 sequences, with 50% to 70% found just once. The specimen sequenced was sorted CD4+, CD8+, or CD8+CD57+ T cells (not recorded which) from PBMCs. This receptor was identified in a human donor in good health, serving as a control. V is TRBV29-1 and J is TRBJ2-7, with D uncertain. The CDR3 is CSVVGNSYEQYF. In DNA, the CDR3 is TGCAGCGTTGTAGGCAATTCCTACGAGCAGTACTTC.